The rows below give T cell receptor beta chains drawn from one sample of a study of T cells in localized non-small cell lung cancer. Sequenced by immunoSEQ multiplex PCR; TCRdb stores in-frame clones only, minus some. The sample carries some 30,000 clones, 90% to 95% recorded once. The source was peripheral blood, collected before any cancer treatment. Every receptor here comes from a woman between 35 and 75 years old with stage I lung adenocarcinoma. CDR3s include the opening cysteine and the closing phenylalanine or tryptophan. Fields, in order: clone size, V gene, D gene, J gene, CDR3 protein, CDR3 DNA. The D gene is left open where the match is weak. Size is stated for part of the rows, as once, few or many counts, or as a class when the clone is expanded.

-	TRBV28	-	TRBJ1-1	CASSLPPPRNTEAFF	TGTGCCAGCAGTTTGCCCCCCCCGAGGAACACTGAAGCTTTCTTT
-	TRBV5-1	-	TRBJ2-1	CASSLVDRTFF	TGCGCCAGCAGCTTGGTCGACAGGACGTTCTTC
-	TRBV15	-	TRBJ1-6	CATSRDVSKSPLHF	TGTGCCACCAGCAGAGACGTGAGTAAGTCACCCCTCCACTTT
-	TRBV6-1	-	TRBJ2-5	CASSENRDSQETQYF	TGTGCCAGCAGTGAAAATCGGGACTCGCAAGAGACCCAGTACTTC
-	TRBV12-5	-	TRBJ2-3	CASGPVPGREGSQYF	TGTGCTAGTGGTCCCGTACCTGGGCGGGAAGGTTCGCAGTATTTT
-	TRBV5-6	-	TRBJ2-7	CASSFNSEQYF	TGTGCCAGCAGCTTCAATAGCGAGCAGTACTTC
-	TRBV9	TRBD2	TRBJ2-2	CASSVGGLAEISNTGELFF	TGTGCCAGCAGCGTAGGGGGACTAGCGGAAATCTCGAACACCGGGGAGCTGTTTTTT
-	TRBV9	TRBD2	TRBJ2-1	CASSPGTSGGGSYNEQFF	TGTGCCAGCAGCCCCGGGACTAGCGGGGGGGGCTCCTACAATGAGCAGTTCTTC
few	TRBV6-5	TRBD1	TRBJ2-7	CASSYRDRGFYEQYF	TGTGCCAGCAGTTACCGGGACAGGGGTTTCTACGAGCAGTACTTC
once	TRBV4-3	-	TRBJ1-1	CASSGGGNTEAFF	TGCGCCAGCAGTGGAGGGGGGAACACTGAAGCTTTCTTT
-	TRBV28	TRBD1	TRBJ2-7	CASSSATGAAFYEQYF	TGTGCCAGCAGTTCCGCAACAGGGGCCGCCTTTTACGAGCAGTACTTC
-	TRBV5-1	-	TRBJ1-2	CASKTGRHNYGYTF	TGCGCCAGCAAAACAGGGCGACATAACTATGGCTACACCTTC
-	TRBV4-3	-	TRBJ2-1	CASSHPAYNEQFF	TGCGCCAGCAGCCACCCCGCGTACAATGAGCAGTTCTTC
once	TRBV7-8	-	TRBJ2-3	CASSYSVLGTDTQYF	TGTGCCAGCAGCTATTCCGTCCTGGGGACAGATACGCAGTATTTT
-	TRBV5-6	TRBD2	TRBJ2-3	CASSLTSGGPDTQYF	TGTGCCAGCAGCTTGACTAGCGGGGGTCCCGATACGCAGTATTTT
-	TRBV5-1	-	TRBJ2-7	CASTDWGYEQYF	TGCGCCAGCACCGACTGGGGCTACGAGCAGTACTTC
-	TRBV6-5	-	TRBJ2-5	CASSYSIAETQYF	TGTGCCAGCAGTTACTCAATTGCCGAGACCCAGTACTTC
-	TRBV9	TRBD2	TRBJ2-1	CASSGRLAEGGEQFF	TGTGCCAGCAGCGGAAGACTAGCGGAGGGGGGTGAGCAGTTCTTC
once	TRBV4-2	TRBD2	TRBJ2-3	CASSQDLAGGSPALTQYF	TGTGCCAGCAGCCAAGATCTAGCGGGGGGGTCCCCGGCCCTTACGCAGTATTTT
-	TRBV29-1	-	TRBJ2-2	CSVEDWSETGELFF	TGCAGCGTTGAAGATTGGAGTGAAACCGGGGAGCTGTTTTTT
-	TRBV28	-	TRBJ1-2	CASSRTANYGYTF	TGTGCCAGCAGCAGGACCGCCAACTATGGCTACACCTTC
-	TRBV7-2	-	TRBJ2-1	CASSKASSIYNEQFF	TGTGCCAGCAGTAAGGCGAGCTCTATATACAATGAGCAGTTCTTC
-	TRBV6-5	TRBD2	TRBJ2-7	CATRGGVASYEQYF	TGTGCCACACGTGGGGGGGTGGCCTCCTACGAGCAGTACTTC
-	TRBV19	TRBD2	TRBJ2-7	CASSMASGSDPYEQYF	TGTGCCAGTAGTATGGCTAGCGGGAGCGATCCCTACGAGCAGTACTTC
-	TRBV11-2	-	TRBJ1-1	CASSLNTEAFF	TGTGCCAGCAGCTTGAACACTGAAGCTTTCTTT
-	TRBV12-5	-	TRBJ1-3	CARRIGNTIYF	TGTGCTCGACGGATTGGAAACACCATATATTTT
-	TRBV5-1	-	TRBJ2-5	CASSPSTGAETQYF	TGCGCCAGCAGCCCCTCGACTGGGGCCGAGACCCAGTACTTC
-	TRBV12-5	TRBD1	TRBJ1-2	CASGKGGNTFNYGYTF	TGTGCTAGTGGCAAAGGGGGCAACACATTTAACTATGGCTACACCTTC
-	TRBV7-3	TRBD1	TRBJ1-1	CASSAQGQLNTEAFF	TGTGCCAGCAGCGCCCAGGGACAGCTGAACACTGAAGCTTTCTTT
-	TRBV5-1	TRBD1	TRBJ1-1	CASHQGVGNTEAFF	TGCGCCAGCCACCAGGGGGTGGGGAACACTGAAGCTTTCTTT
-	TRBV7-7	TRBD1	TRBJ2-2	CASSDLGTANTGELFF	TGTGCCAGCAGCGATCTTGGGACAGCGAACACCGGGGAGCTGTTTTTT
-	TRBV4-3	TRBD2	TRBJ2-1	CASSQVFITSGGPKSSYNEQFF	TGCGCCAGCAGCCAAGTCTTCATCACTAGCGGGGGCCCAAAGAGCTCCTACAATGAGCAGTTCTTC
-	TRBV7-9	TRBD2	TRBJ2-3	CASSSRTSGSTDTQYF	TGTGCCAGCAGCTCGCGGACTAGCGGTAGCACAGATACGCAGTATTTT
once	TRBV11-2	TRBD1	TRBJ2-6	CASSPVTGTGANVLTF	TGTGCCAGCAGCCCCGTGACAGGGACTGGGGCCAACGTCCTGACTTTC
-	TRBV4-1	TRBD2	TRBJ2-1	CASSPNLAENYNEQFF	TGCGCCAGCAGCCCTAATCTAGCGGAAAACTACAATGAGCAGTTCTTC
-	TRBV7-9	-	TRBJ1-2	CASSLDGHGYTF	TGTGCCAGCAGCTTAGACGGCCATGGCTACACCTTC
-	TRBV11-2	-	TRBJ2-2	CASSLDADFRNTGELFF	TGTGCCAGCAGCTTAGATGCAGATTTTAGGAACACCGGGGAGCTGTTTTTT
-	TRBV5-1	-	TRBJ2-1	CASSLGGMYNEQFF	TGCGCCAGCAGCTTGGGGGGGATGTACAATGAGCAGTTCTTC
-	TRBV9	TRBD2	TRBJ2-5	CASSVRLAETQYF	TGTGCCAGCAGCGTGAGACTAGCGGAGACCCAGTACTTC
-	TRBV5-1	TRBD1	TRBJ1-4	CASSLEAGQVNEKLFF	TGCGCCAGCAGCCTAGAGGCGGGACAGGTTAATGAAAAACTGTTTTTT
-	TRBV6-6	TRBD2	TRBJ2-5	CASSYSLLAGETQYF	TGTGCCAGCAGTTACTCGCTACTAGCGGGAGAGACCCAGTACTTC
-	TRBV28	-	TRBJ1-4	CASSQDWAEKLFF	TGTGCCAGCAGTCAGGATTGGGCTGAAAAACTGTTTTTT
-	TRBV28	-	TRBJ1-2	CASSLSQGNYGYTF	TGTGCCAGCAGCCTCAGCCAGGGGAACTATGGCTACACCTTC